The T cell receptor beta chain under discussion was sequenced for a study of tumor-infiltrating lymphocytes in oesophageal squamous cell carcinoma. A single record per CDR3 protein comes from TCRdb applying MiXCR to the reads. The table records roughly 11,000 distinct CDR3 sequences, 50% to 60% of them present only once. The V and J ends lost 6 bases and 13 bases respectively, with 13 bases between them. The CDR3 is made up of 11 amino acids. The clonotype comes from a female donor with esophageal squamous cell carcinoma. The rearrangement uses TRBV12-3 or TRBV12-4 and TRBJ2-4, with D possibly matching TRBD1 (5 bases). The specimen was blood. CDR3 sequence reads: CASSQQRGQYF. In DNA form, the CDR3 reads TGTGCCAGCAGCCAGCAAAGGGGCCAGTACTTC.